This T cell receptor (beta chain) was observed in a study of OX40 agonist ivuxolimab in advanced cancers. Data came from immunoSEQ multiplex PCR; TCRdb stores just in-frame clones and leaves some out. The data contain about 51,000 clones, roughly four fifths of them singletons. With 6 bases clipped from V and 4 bases from J, the junction kept 8 bases outside the gene matches. CDR1 MNHEY and CDR2 SVGAGI come from the germline V gene. The CDR3 covers 14 residues. A history of autoimmune disease or systemic immunosuppression excluded patients. With regard to this clone: Its antigen is as yet unknown.

Study-wide points: More expanded clones were found, on average, in CD8+ than in CD4+ T cells.

The J gene is TRBJ1-2, the V gene TRBV6-5, with TRBD1 matching 7 bases. This TCR came from an adult with an advanced solid tumor such as melanoma, head and neck, liver or kidney cancer. Sample: CD4+ or CD8+ T cells sorted from blood, taken in a trial of the OX40 agonist ivuxolimab. CDR3 residues: CASSRRDSGYGYTF. The DNA of the CDR3 is TGTGCCAGCAGCCGACGGGACAGCGGCTATGGCTACACCTTC.